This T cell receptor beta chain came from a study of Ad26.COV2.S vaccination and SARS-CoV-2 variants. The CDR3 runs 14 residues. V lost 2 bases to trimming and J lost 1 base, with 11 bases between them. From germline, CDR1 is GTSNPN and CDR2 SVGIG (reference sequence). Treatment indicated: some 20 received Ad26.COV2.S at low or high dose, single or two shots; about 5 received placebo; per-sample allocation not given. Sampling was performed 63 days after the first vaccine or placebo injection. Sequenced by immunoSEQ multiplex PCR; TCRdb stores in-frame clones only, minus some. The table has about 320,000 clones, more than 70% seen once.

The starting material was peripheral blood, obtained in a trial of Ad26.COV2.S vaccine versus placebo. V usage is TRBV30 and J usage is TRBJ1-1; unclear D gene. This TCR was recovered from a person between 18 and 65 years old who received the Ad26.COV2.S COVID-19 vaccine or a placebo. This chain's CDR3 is CAWSPKGSNTEAFF. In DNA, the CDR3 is TGTGCCTGGAGTCCAAAAGGGTCGAACACTGAAGCTTTCTTT.